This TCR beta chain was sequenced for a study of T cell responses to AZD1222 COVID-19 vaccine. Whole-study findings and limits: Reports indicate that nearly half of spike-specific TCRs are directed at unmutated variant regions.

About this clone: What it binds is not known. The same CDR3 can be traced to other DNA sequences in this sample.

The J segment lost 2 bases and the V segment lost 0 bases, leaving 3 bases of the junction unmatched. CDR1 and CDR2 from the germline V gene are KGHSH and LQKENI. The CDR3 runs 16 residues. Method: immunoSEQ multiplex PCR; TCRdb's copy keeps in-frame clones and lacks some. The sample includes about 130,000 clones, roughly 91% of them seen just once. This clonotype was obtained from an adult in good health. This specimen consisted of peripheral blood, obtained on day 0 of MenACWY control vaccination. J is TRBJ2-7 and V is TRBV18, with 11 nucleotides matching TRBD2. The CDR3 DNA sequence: TGTGCCAGCTCACCACCCGGGACTAGCGGAGCCTACGAGCAGTACTTC. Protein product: CASSPPGTSGAYEQYF.